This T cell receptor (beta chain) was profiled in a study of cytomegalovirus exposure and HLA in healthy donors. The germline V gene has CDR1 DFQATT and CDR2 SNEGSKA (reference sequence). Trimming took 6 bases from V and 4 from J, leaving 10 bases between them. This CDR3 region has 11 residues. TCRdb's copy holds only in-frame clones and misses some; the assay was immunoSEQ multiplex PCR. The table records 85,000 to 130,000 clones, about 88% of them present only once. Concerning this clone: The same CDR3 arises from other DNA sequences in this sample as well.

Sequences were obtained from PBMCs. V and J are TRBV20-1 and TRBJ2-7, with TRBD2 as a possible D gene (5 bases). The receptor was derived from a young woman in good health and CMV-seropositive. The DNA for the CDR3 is TGCAGTGCCTCAGGCGGGTACGAGCAGTACTTC. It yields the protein CSASGGYEQYF.